These 15 T cell receptor beta chains originate from one sample sequenced in a study of response to subunit inactivated influenza vaccine (dated by TCRdb to the late 2010s). The library came from RT-PCR. The data were produced on an Illumina HiSeq 2500. In-frame beta chains were kept once TCRdb had trimmed the public reads at Q25 with fastp and called clones with MiXCR. CDR3 protein sequences are deduplicated, and each keeps its most common genes and DNA. The sample table holds about 540,000 distinct CDR3 sequences, of which roughly 25% were seen once. The ten top clones hold around 2.8% of the sample. The sample was also reused in another study, on T cells expressing NK-cell markers. From the second report: TCR beta cDNA libraries were made by 5'RACE template switching that added a universal primer site and unique molecular identifiers.

Here the sequenced sample was CD4+ T cells sorted from PBMCs, taken 11 to 12 days after vaccination. These receptors were taken from a man between 45 and 60 years old who received an inactivated influenza vaccine. Donor details come from another sample of the same person, matched by shared clones.

The rearrangement joins TRBV9 to TRBJ2-3; TRBD1 matches at 8 bases. The CDR3 covers 14 residues. Germline CDR1 reads SGDLS; CDR2 reads YYNGEE. J gave up 2 bases and V 6 bases, and 5 bases lay outside the gene matches. In DNA, the CDR3 is TGTGCCAGCAAGGCAGGGGGCCTCACAGATACGCAGTATTTT. Protein product: CASKAGGLTDTQYF.

This chain joins TRBV6-5 and TRBJ2-5; tentatively, D is TRBD2 (7 bases). The CDR3 extends over 18 amino acids. CDR1 and CDR2 (germline): MNHEY, SVGAGI. V lost 2 bases and J lost 4, with 23 bases in between. CDR3 region: CASSYGGAWTTGGETQYF. CDR3 coding DNA: TGTGCCAGCAGTTACGGGGGGGCCTGGACAACGGGTGGAGAGACCCAGTACTTC.

The chain uses TRBV6-2 or TRBV6-3 and TRBJ2-5; TRBD2 matches at 10 bases. This CDR3 spans 15 amino acids. The trim removed 10 bases at V and 2 bases at J, leaving 10 bases unmatched. CDR1 and CDR2 (germline): MNHEY, SVGEGT. The CDR3 DNA is TGTGCCACCGAACGGGCTAGCGGGGGTCAAGAGACCCAGTACTTC. Encoded protein: CATERASGGQETQYF.

This clonotype was picked up a small number of times. The chain joins TRBV5-1 to TRBJ2-1, with D possibly called TRBD1 or TRBD2 (5 bases each). Germline loops: CDR1 SGHRS, CDR2 YFSETQ. Trimming took 2 bases from V and 2 from J, leaving 20 bases between them. This CDR3 spans 18 amino acids. This CDR3 reads CASSFGLTRPGPYNEQFF. The CDR3, as DNA: TGCGCCAGCAGCTTTGGGCTTACGAGACCGGGACCCTACAATGAGCAGTTCTTC. The full variable domain, rest sourced from reference TRBV5-1 and TRBJ2-1, is KAGVTQTPRYLIKTRGQQVTLSCSPISGHRSVSWYQQTPGQGLQFLFEYFSETQRNKGNFPGRFSGRQFSNSRSEMNVSTLELGDSALYLCASSFGLTRPGPYNEQFFGPGTRLTVL.

This rearrangement joins TRBV5-1 to TRBJ2-7; possibly TRBD1 for D (5 bases). Germline CDR1 and CDR2: SGHRS and YFSETQ. CDR3 length equals 13 residues. V was trimmed by 0 bases and J by 9 bases, leaving 13 bases between them. CDR3 nucleotides: TGCGCCAGCAGCTTGGAAGATTCGACAGCGCAGTACTTC. Its translation: CASSLEDSTAQYF.

The chain employs TRBV7-9 and TRBJ2-1; TRBD2 agrees at 14 bases. This CDR3 has 17 amino acids. In germline, CDR1 is SEHNR, CDR2 FQNEAQ (reference sequence). V was clipped by 2 bases and J by 10 bases; unmatched bases: 10. The CDR3 protein is CASSLLPGLAGEWEQFF. The CDR3 nucleotides read TGTGCCAGCAGCTTATTGCCGGGACTAGCGGGGGAATGGGAGCAGTTCTTC.

The CDR3 coding sequence is TGTGCCAGCAGCCCAAGCCGTGCCGCGCAGTATTTT. The encoded protein is CASSPSRAAQYF. The chain couples TRBV6-6 to TRBJ2-3, with unresolved D. Per the germline V gene, CDR1 is MNHNY and CDR2 is SVGAGI (reference sequence). The CDR3 extends over 12 amino acids. V lost 6 bases and J lost 10, with 14 bases in between.

This chain connects TRBV6-1 to TRBJ2-4; possible D gene TRBD2, 5 bases. Germline V gives CDR1 MNHNS, CDR2 SASEGT. The length of the CDR3 is 17 residues. V was shortened by 5 bases and J by 2 bases, with 19 bases between the two germline ends. CDR3 bases: TGTGCCAGCAGTCATTCTTTAGCGTTTAGGTCCAAAAACATTCAGTACTTC. Translating it yields CASSHSLAFRSKNIQYF.

This chain links TRBV10-3 with TRBJ2-1; 7 bases fit TRBD1. The CDR3 is 14 amino acids. Germline trimming cut 3 bases from V and 4 bases from J; bases unmatched to any gene: 3. Germline-derived CDR1 and CDR2 are ENHRY and SYGVKD. The CDR3 protein is CAISEGQEYNEQFF. CDR3 DNA: TGTGCCATCAGTGAAGGACAGGAGTACAATGAGCAGTTCTTC.

This clonotype appeared a few times. This sequence joins TRBV2 and TRBJ2-2, with 10 nucleotides matching TRBD2. The CDR3 has 15 residues. Per the germline V gene, CDR1 is SNHLY and CDR2 is FYNNEI. With V trimmed by 10 bases and J by 0 bases, 5 bases remained unmatched. The CDR3 region is CATVGTSANTGELFF. CDR3 nucleotide sequence: TGTGCCACCGTAGGGACTAGCGCGAACACCGGGGAGCTGTTTTTT.

This chain uses TRBV2 with TRBJ1-1, with D possibly matching TRBD1 (6 bases). CDR1 and CDR2 from the germline V gene are SNHLY and FYNNEI. The CDR3 spans 14 residues. Trimming removed 5 bases at V and 4 bases at J, with 14 bases between. The CDR3 sequence: CASSTAGVGTEAFF. CDR3 nucleotide sequence: TGTGCCAGCAGTACCGCAGGGGTGGGCACTGAAGCTTTCTTT.

The rearrangement uses TRBV7-2 and TRBJ2-7; no definite D call. V was shortened by 7 bases and J by 5 bases, with 12 bases between the two germline ends. Germline CDR1 is SGHTA and CDR2 is FQGNSA. The CDR3 loop spans 12 amino acids. CDR3 amino acids: CASTQTEDEQYF. In DNA, the CDR3 is TGTGCCAGCACCCAAACAGAAGACGAGCAGTACTTC.

CDR3 DNA sequence: TGTGCCAGCTCAGCAGGGATCCCTCCAGATACGCAGTATTTT. It codes for CASSAGIPPDTQYF. The rearrangement uses TRBV18 and TRBJ2-3, with a possible D match to TRBD1 (5 bases). CDR1 is KGHSH and CDR2 is LQKENI in the germline V gene. This CDR3 contains 14 residues. V was clipped by 5 bases and J by 4 bases, with 13 bases between them.

The rearrangement uses TRBV5-1 and TRBJ2-3, with TRBD2 matching 13 bases. The CDR3 totals 19 residues. CDR1 and CDR2 (germline): SGHRS, YFSETQ. J lost 0 bases, V lost 0 bases, and 7 bases had no gene match. The CDR3 DNA follows: TGCGCCAGCAGCTTGGGGAGCGGGACTAGCGGGACGAGCACAGATACGCAGTATTTT. It encodes CASSLGSGTSGTSTDTQYF. The full variable domain, its missing parts supplied by reference TRBV5-1 and TRBJ2-3, is KAGVTQTPRYLIKTRGQQVTLSCSPISGHRSVSWYQQTPGQGLQFLFEYFSETQRNKGNFPGRFSGRQFSNSRSEMNVSTLELGDSALYLCASSLGSGTSGTSTDTQYFGPGTRLTVL.

The sample holds many counts of this clonotype. The V and J genes are TRBV5-1 and TRBJ2-7; D unresolved. V lost 0 bases and J 4 bases, leaving 14 bases between the germline ends. This CDR3 contains 15 residues. Germline V lookup: CDR1 SGHRS, CDR2 YFSETQ. CDR3 sequence (DNA): TGCGCCAGCAGCTTGGATGGGCGGTCCTCGTACGAGCAGTACTTC. This gives the protein CASSLDGRSSYEQYF.